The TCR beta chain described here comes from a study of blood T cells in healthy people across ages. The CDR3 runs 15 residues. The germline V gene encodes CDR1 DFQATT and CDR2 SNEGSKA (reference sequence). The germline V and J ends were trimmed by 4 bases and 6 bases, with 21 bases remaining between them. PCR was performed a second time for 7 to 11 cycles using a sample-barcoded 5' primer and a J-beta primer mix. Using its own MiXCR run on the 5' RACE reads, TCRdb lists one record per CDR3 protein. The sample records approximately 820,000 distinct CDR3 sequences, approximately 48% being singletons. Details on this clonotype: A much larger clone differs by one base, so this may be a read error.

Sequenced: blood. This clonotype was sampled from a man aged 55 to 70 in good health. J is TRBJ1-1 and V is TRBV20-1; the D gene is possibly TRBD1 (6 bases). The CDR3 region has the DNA TGCAGTGCTAAGCCACAGGGAAGGGGTGGCGCTGAAGCTTTCTTT. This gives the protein CSAKPQGRGGAEAFF.